These T cell receptor beta chains were read from a single sample in a study of CD8 T cell repertoires and HIV-1 epitope variants. Clones were sequenced by immunoSEQ multiplex PCR, and TCRdb holds only the in-frame ones, with some missing. The table shows 95,000 or so clones, with 70% to 75% occurring only once. The sequencing input was uncultured baseline CD8+ T cells from peripheral blood mononuclear cells (PBMCs). Receptors originate from a male donor with HIV. Each CDR3 is given with its conserved first and last residue. A D gene is named only where the DNA matches it firmly. Some rows have no size entry. The others give once, few or many, or a class for an expanded clone.

abundance	d_gene	j_gene	len	v_gene	CDR3nt	CDR3aa
NA	NA	TRBJ2-1	11	TRBV5-4	TGTGCCAGCAGCTTGAACAATGAGCAGTTCTTC	CASSLNNEQFF
NA	NA	TRBJ2-5	12	TRBV6-5	TGTGCCAGCACCTTGACAGGAGAGACCCAGTACTTC	CASTLTGETQYF
NA	TRBD1	TRBJ2-7	15	TRBV28	TGTGCCAGCAGTCTCTACCGGGACAGGGCCTACGAGCAGTACTTC	CASSLYRDRAYEQYF
NA	TRBD1	TRBJ2-5	14	TRBV5-1	TGCGCCAGCAAACCGGACAGGTACCAAGAGACCCAGTACTTC	CASKPDRYQETQYF
NA	TRBD2	TRBJ2-1	18	TRBV5-4	TGTGCCAGCAGCCCCGGGACTAGCGGGAGGGCCGGGTTCTGGGGGCAGTTCTTC	CASSPGTSGRAGFWGQFF
NA	NA	TRBJ1-2	12	TRBV28	TGTGCCAGCAGTTTAACGGACTATGGCTACACCTTC	CASSLTDYGYTF
NA	TRBD1	TRBJ2-1	16	TRBV5-1	TGCGCCAGCAGCCCCCTCGGACAGGCTACCTACAATGAGCAGTTCTTC	CASSPLGQATYNEQFF
NA	NA	TRBJ2-7	14	TRBV5-1	TGCGCCAGCAGCTTGATGGACGGAGCCTACGAGCAGTACTTC	CASSLMDGAYEQYF
few	NA	TRBJ1-2	13	TRBV5-1	TGCGCCAGCAGCGAGGACAGCAACTATGGCTACACCTTC	CASSEDSNYGYTF
NA	NA	TRBJ1-2	14	TRBV30	TGTGCCTGGAGGGACCCGTTCCAAAATGCAGGCTACACCTTC	CAWRDPFQNAGYTF
NA	TRBD2	TRBJ2-7	14	TRBV7-9	TGTGCCAGCAGCTTAGGGGGACTAGAAGTTGAACAGTACTTC	CASSLGGLEVEQYF
NA	NA	TRBJ2-5	11	TRBV28	TGTGCCAGCACAAAAGCGGAGACCCAGTACTTC	CASTKAETQYF
many	NA	TRBJ1-5	14	TRBV18	TGTGCCAGCTCACCGGACAGTATAGGCCAGCCCCAGCATTTT	CASSPDSIGQPQHF